Sequencing of this T cell receptor beta chain was carried out in a study of graft-versus-host responses after intestinal transplantation. Profiled with immunoSEQ multiplex PCR; TCRdb holds only in-frame clones, not every one. Found here are about 20,000 clones, over 35% of them singletons; the top ten hold 0.88%. V lost 3 bases to trimming and J lost 1 base, with 15 bases between them. Germline-derived CDR1 and CDR2 are KGHSH and LQKENI. The CDR3 totals 16 residues. V and J are TRBV18 and TRBJ1-1; no reliable D call. The clonotype originates from a human patient who received an intestinal transplant. The starting material was alloreactive CD4+ T cells from a mixed lymphocyte reaction culture, obtained before intestinal transplant. Subset indicated: CFSE-low proliferating T cells sorted from approximately 6-day pre-transplant mixed lymphocyte reaction (GvH or HvG direction). Here the CDR3 reads CASSPPLSIRNTEAFF. Written as DNA, the CDR3 is TGTGCCAGCTCACCGCCTTTGAGTATACGGAACACTGAAGCTTTCTTT.